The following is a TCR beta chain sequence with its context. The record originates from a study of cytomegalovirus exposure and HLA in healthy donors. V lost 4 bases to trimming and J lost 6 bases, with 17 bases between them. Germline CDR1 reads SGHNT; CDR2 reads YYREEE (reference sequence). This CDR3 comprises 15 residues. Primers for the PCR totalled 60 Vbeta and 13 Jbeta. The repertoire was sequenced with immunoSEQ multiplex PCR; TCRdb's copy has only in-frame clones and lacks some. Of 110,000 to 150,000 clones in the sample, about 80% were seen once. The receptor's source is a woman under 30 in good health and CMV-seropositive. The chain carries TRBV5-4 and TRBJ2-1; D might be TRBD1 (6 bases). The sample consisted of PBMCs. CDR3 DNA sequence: TGTGCCAGCAGCCCCCCGGGCAGGGGAGCCAATGAGCAGTTCTTC. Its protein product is CASSPPGRGANEQFF. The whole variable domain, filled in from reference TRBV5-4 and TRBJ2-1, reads ETGVTQSPTHLIKTRGQQVTLRCSSQSGHNTVSWYQQALGQGPQFIFQYYREEENGRGNFPPRFSGLQFPNYSSELNVNALELDDSALYLCASSPPGRGANEQFFGPGTRLTVL.